The 15 T cell receptor beta chains reported below all come from one sample, sequenced in a study of blood T cell repertoires in COVID-19. Assay used: immunoSEQ multiplex PCR; TCRdb lists only in-frame clones, some missing. The table records approximately 250,000 clones, about 88% of them present only once. The sequenced sample consisted of PBMCs or T cells enriched from blood (not recorded which). Source of these receptors: a woman aged 55-75 years in a cohort exposed to, infected with or recovered from COVID-19 (not recorded which).

The rearrangement uses TRBV4-3 and TRBJ2-7, with TRBD2 as a possible D gene (6 bases). Trimming stripped 4 bases from V and 1 base from J, with 17 bases between. Looked up from germline, CDR1 is LGHNA and CDR2 is YSLEER. The CDR3 sequence is 16 residues long. CDR3 residues: CASSPGGSGLSYEQYF. In DNA, the CDR3 is TGCGCCAGCAGCCCCGGTGGTAGCGGCCTATCCTACGAGCAGTACTTC.

The chain carries TRBV29-1 and TRBJ1-2; D remains unclear. Germline V gene lookup returns CDR1 SQVTM and CDR2 ANQGSEA. The CDR3 runs 13 residues. Trimming shortened V by 7 bases and J by 3 bases, and 15 bases separated the two germline ends. The CDR3 nucleotides are TGCAGCGCCGAAAACCCCGAGGACTATGGCTACACCTTC. It is translated as CSAENPEDYGYTF.

V usage is TRBV7-2 and J usage is TRBJ2-2; tentatively, D is TRBD1 (5 bases). CDR1 is SGHTA and CDR2 is FQGNSA in the germline V gene. The length of the CDR3 is 14 residues. Trimming stripped 7 bases from V and 3 bases from J, with 12 bases between. Here the CDR3 DNA reads TGTGCCAGCACCCGACCCAGGGACACCGGGGAGCTGTTTTTT. Its translation is CASTRPRDTGELFF.

The rearrangement joins TRBV2 to TRBJ2-5; 10 bases map to TRBD2. The CDR3 contains 14 residues. The germline gives CDR1 SNHLY, CDR2 FYNNEI. V lost 7 bases to trimming and J lost 5 bases; unmatched junction nucleotides: 7. CDR3 DNA sequence: TGTGCCAGCACCAAGCGGGAGGGGCGGGAGACCCAGTACTTC. Its protein is CASTKREGRETQYF. Variable domain in full (rest from reference TRBV2 and TRBJ2-5): EPEVTQTPSHQVTQMGQEVILRCVPISNHLYFYWYRQILGQKVEFLVSFYNNEISEKSEIFDDQFSVERPDGSNFTLKIRSTKLEDSAMYFCASTKREGRETQYFGPGTRLLVL.

This clone is a singleton in its sample. The rearrangement uses TRBV19 and TRBJ1-5; 7 bases match TRBD1. This CDR3 has 15 residues. The V gene end was trimmed by 5 bases and the J gene end by 6 bases; junction bases not matched to a gene: 10. Looked up from germline, CDR1 is LNHDA and CDR2 is SQIVND (reference sequence). CDR3 in DNA: TGTGCCAGTAGTTTTCAGGGGGTTTCTGGTCAGCCCCAGCATTTT. Its translation: CASSFQGVSGQPQHF.

The V gene is TRBV18, the J gene TRBJ1-1; D is perhaps TRBD1 (5 bases). Trimming removed 6 bases from V and 4 bases from J, with 18 bases in between. The CDR3 length is 15 residues. Looked up from germline, CDR1 is KGHSH and CDR2 is LQKENI. DNA for the CDR3: TGTGCCAGCTCTCCCCGGGGACCGCGGGGCACTGAAGCTTTCTTT. As protein: CASSPRGPRGTEAFF.

On this clone itself: The identical CDR3 is also encoded by other nucleotide sequences in the sample. The V gene is TRBV7-2, the J gene TRBJ2-2; D may be TRBD2 (6 bases). The germline V gene encodes CDR1 SGHTA and CDR2 FQGNSA. The CDR3 is 14 residues long. V lost 5 bases and J 1 base, leaving 8 bases between the germline ends. Here the CDR3 DNA reads TGTGCCAGCAGCAGGGGACTGAACACCGGGGAGCTGTTTTTT. It is translated as CASSRGLNTGELFF.

The J gene is TRBJ2-1, the V gene TRBV7-9, with TRBD2 identical over 15 bases. The V and J ends lost 3 bases and 6 bases, in that order; junction bases with no gene match: 6. Germline V lookup: CDR1 SEHNR, CDR2 FQNEAQ (reference sequence). There are 17 residues in the CDR3. DNA for the CDR3: TGTGCCAGCAGCTTGGGGACTAGCGGGAGGCTAGGCAATGAGCAGTTCTTC. Encoded protein: CASSLGTSGRLGNEQFF.

V gene TRBV27 combines with J gene TRBJ1-6; 9 positions agree with TRBD1. Trimming took 5 bases from V and 5 from J; bases not matched to a gene: 7. Per germline, CDR1 MNHEY and CDR2 SMNVEV (reference sequence). The CDR3 consists of 16 residues. The CDR3 sequence is CASSHRGHGDNSPLHF. CDR3 DNA sequence: TGTGCCAGCAGTCACAGGGGGCATGGAGATAATTCACCCCTCCACTTT.

This rearrangement joins TRBV6-5 to TRBJ2-5; 8 nucleotides agree with TRBD1. With 1 base clipped from V and 4 bases from J, the junction kept 8 bases outside the gene matches. The CDR3 has 16 amino acids. CDR1 and CDR2 (germline): MNHEY, SVGAGI. In nucleotides, the CDR3 is TGTGCCAGCAGTTACTGGGGATCCACAGGGGGAGAGACCCAGTACTTC. It is translated as CASSYWGSTGGETQYF.

The genes are TRBV19 and TRBJ2-3, with 7 bases that match TRBD2. Germline values: CDR1 LNHDA, CDR2 SQIVND (reference sequence). This CDR3 comprises 15 residues. Trimming cost V 6 bases and J 2 bases; bases outside gene matches: 8. Here the CDR3 reads CASSPGLVVTDTQYF. As DNA, the CDR3 is TGTGCCAGTAGCCCTGGACTAGTGGTCACAGATACGCAGTATTTT.

The V call is TRBV6-5, the J call TRBJ2-7, with D perhaps TRBD2 (5 bases). Trimming stripped 2 bases from V and 5 bases from J, with 16 bases between. The CDR3 contains 15 residues. Germline V gene data show CDR1 as MNHEY and CDR2 as SVGAGI. The CDR3 DNA sequence: TGTGCCAGCAGTTACGGGAGTTTAACAACCCACGAGCAGTACTTC. Translation gives CASSYGSLTTHEQYF.

This clone was detected once. The chain uses TRBV10-3 and TRBJ2-7, with D possibly matching TRBD1 (6 bases). The V and J ends lost 4 bases and 3 bases respectively, with 22 bases between them. The length of the CDR3 is 17 residues. Germline V gives CDR1 ENHRY, CDR2 SYGVKD. The CDR3 bases are TGTGCCATCAGTGTTAGTCGGACAGCTCTAAACGGCTACGAGCAGTACTTC. It yields the protein CAISVSRTALNGYEQYF.

V gene TRBV7-9 combines with J gene TRBJ2-1, with a tentative D call TRBD1 (5 bases). V lost 2 bases, J lost 10 bases, and 6 bases lay in between. Germline CDR1 and CDR2: SEHNR and FQNEAQ (reference sequence). This CDR3 region has 11 residues. The CDR3 DNA sequence: TGTGCCAGCAGCTTAAACAGGGAGCAGTTCTTC. Residues: CASSLNREQFF.

The sample holds one count of this clone. The V and J genes are TRBV6-2 or TRBV6-3 and TRBJ2-1, with 8 bases fitting TRBD1. V shed 0 bases and J 2 bases; nucleotides not matched to a gene: 3. CDR1 is MNHEY and CDR2 is SVGEGT in the germline V gene. This CDR3 comprises 16 residues. As DNA, the CDR3 is TGTGCCAGCAGTTACTCGACAGGGGAGGCCTACAATGAGCAGTTCTTC. This codes for CASSYSTGEAYNEQFF.